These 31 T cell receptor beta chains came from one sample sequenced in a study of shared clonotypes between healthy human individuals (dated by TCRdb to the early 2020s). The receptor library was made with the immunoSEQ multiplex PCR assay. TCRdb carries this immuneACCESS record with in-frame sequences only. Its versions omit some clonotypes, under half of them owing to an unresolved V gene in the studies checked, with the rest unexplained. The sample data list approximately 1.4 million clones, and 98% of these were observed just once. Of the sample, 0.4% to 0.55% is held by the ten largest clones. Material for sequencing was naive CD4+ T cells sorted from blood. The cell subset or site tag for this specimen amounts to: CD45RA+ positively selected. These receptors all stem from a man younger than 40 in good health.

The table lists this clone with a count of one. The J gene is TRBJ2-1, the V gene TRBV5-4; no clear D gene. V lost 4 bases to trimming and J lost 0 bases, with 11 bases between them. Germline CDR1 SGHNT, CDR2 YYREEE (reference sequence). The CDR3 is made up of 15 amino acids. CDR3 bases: TGTGCCAGCAGCGAGGACGCGAGCTCCTACAATGAGCAGTTCTTC. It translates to CASSEDASSYNEQFF. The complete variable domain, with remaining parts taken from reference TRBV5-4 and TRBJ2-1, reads ETGVTQSPTHLIKTRGQQVTLRCSSQSGHNTVSWYQQALGQGPQFIFQYYREEENGRGNFPPRFSGLQFPNYSSELNVNALELDDSALYLCASSEDASSYNEQFFGPGTRLTVL.

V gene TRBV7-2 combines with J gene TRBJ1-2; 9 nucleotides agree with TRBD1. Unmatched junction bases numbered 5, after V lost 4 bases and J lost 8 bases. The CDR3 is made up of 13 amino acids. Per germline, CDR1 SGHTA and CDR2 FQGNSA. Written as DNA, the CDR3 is TGTGCCAGCAGCTCGGGACAGGGTTGGGGCTACACCTTC. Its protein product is CASSSGQGWGYTF.

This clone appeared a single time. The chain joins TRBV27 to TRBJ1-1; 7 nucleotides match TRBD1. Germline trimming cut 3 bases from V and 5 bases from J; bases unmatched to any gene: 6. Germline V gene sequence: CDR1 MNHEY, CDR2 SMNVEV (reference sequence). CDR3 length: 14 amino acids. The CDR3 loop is CASSFSQGVTEAFF. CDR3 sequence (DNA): TGTGCCAGCAGTTTTTCGCAGGGGGTTACTGAAGCTTTCTTT.

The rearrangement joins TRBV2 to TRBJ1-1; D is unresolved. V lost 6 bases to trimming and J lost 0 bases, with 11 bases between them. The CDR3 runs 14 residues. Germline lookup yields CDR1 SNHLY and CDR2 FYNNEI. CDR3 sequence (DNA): TGTGCCAGCAGCCAGGAGCTCATGAACACTGAAGCTTTCTTT. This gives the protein CASSQELMNTEAFF. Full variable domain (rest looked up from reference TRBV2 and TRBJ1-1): EPEVTQTPSHQVTQMGQEVILRCVPISNHLYFYWYRQILGQKVEFLVSFYNNEISEKSEIFDDQFSVERPDGSNFTLKIRSTKLEDSAMYFCASSQELMNTEAFFGQGTRLTVV.

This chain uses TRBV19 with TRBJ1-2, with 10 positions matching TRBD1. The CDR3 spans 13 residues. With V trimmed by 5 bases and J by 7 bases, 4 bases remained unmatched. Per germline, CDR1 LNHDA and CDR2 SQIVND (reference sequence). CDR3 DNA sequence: TGTGCCAGTAGTCGGGACAGGGGTGGTGGCTACACCTTC. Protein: CASSRDRGGGYTF. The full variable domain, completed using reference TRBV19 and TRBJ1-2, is DGGITQSPKYLFRKEGQNVTLSCEQNLNHDAMYWYRQDPGQGLRLIYYSQIVNDFQKGDIAEGYSVSREKKESFPLTVTSAQKNPTAFYLCASSRDRGGGYTFGSGTRLTVV.

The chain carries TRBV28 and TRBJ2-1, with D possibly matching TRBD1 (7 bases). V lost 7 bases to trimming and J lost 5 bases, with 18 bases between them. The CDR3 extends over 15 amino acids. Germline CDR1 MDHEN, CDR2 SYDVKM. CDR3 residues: CASTRQGLGDNEQFF. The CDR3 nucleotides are TGTGCCAGCACGCGACAGGGACTCGGTGACAATGAGCAGTTCTTC.

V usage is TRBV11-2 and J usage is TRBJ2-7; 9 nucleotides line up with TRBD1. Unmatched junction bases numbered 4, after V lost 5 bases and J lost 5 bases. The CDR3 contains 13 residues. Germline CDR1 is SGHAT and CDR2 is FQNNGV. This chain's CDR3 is CASSLDRGHEQYF. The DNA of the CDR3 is TGTGCCAGCAGCCTGGACAGGGGCCACGAGCAGTACTTC.

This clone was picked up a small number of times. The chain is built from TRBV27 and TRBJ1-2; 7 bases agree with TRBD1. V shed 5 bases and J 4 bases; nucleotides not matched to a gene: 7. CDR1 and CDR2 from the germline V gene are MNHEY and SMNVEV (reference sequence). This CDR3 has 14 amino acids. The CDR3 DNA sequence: TGTGCCAGCAGTCCACGGGACAGCCCCTATGGCTACACCTTC. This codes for CASSPRDSPYGYTF.

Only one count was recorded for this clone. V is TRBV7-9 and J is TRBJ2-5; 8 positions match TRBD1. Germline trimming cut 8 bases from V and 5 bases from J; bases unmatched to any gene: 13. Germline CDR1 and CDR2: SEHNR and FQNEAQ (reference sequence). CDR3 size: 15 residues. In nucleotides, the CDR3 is TGTGCCAGCCTATCCGTCGGACAGGGTATTGAGACCCAGTACTTC. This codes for CASLSVGQGIETQYF.

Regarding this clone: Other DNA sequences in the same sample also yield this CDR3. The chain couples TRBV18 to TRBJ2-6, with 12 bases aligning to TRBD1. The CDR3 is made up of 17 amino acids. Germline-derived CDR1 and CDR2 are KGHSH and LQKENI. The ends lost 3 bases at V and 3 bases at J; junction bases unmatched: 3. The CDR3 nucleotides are TGTGCCAGCTCACCGGGGACAGGGGGCATTGGGGCCAACGTCCTGACTTTC. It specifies CASSPGTGGIGANVLTF.

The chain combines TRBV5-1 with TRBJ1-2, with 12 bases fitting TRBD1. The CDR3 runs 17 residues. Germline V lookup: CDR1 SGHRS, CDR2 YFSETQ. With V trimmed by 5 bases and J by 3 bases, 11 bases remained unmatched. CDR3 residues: CASRFGTGGLSDYGYTF. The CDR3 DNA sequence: TGCGCCAGCAGGTTCGGGACAGGGGGCTTGAGCGACTATGGCTACACCTTC. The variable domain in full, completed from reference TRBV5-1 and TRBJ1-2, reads KAGVTQTPRYLIKTRGQQVTLSCSPISGHRSVSWYQQTPGQGLQFLFEYFSETQRNKGNFPGRFSGRQFSNSRSEMNVSTLELGDSALYLCASRFGTGGLSDYGYTFGSGTRLTVV.

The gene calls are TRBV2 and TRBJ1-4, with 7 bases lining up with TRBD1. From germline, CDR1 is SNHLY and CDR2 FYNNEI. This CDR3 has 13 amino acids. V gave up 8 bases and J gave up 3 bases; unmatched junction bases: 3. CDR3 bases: TGTGCCAGCGCGACAGGGTCTAATGAAAAACTGTTTTTT. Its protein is CASATGSNEKLFF.

The CDR3 nucleotides are TGCGCCAGCAGCCAAGAGGCGCAGGGAGACGCGAATCAGCCCCAGCATTTT. Its protein product is CASSQEAQGDANQPQHF. The chain has TRBV4-1 and TRBJ1-5; D might be TRBD1 (5 bases). The CDR3 covers 17 residues. Germline assignment: CDR1 MGHRA and CDR2 YSYEKL. V lost 0 bases to trimming and J lost 4 bases, with 16 bases between them.

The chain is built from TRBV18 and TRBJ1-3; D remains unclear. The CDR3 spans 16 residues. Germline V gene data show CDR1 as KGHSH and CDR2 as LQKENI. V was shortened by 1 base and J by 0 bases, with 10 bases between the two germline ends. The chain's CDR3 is CASSPLKRASGNTIYF. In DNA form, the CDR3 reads TGTGCCAGCTCACCACTGAAACGGGCCTCTGGAAACACCATATATTTT. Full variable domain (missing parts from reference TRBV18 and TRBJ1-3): NAGVMQNPRHLVRRRGQEARLRCSPMKGHSHVYWYRQLPEEGLKFMVYLQKENIIDESGMPKERFSAEFPKEGPSILRIQQVVRGDSAAYFCASSPLKRASGNTIYFGEGSWLTVV.

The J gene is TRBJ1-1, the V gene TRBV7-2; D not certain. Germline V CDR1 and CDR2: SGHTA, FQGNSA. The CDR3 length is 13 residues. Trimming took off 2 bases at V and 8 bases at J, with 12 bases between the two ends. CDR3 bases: TGTGCCAGCAGCTTACTTGCTTCTGGAGAAGCTTTCTTT. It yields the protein CASSLLASGEAFF.

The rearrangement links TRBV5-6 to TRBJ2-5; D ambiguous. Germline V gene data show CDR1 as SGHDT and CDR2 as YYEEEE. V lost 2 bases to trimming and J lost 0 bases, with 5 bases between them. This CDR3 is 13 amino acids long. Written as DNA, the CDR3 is TGTGCCAGCAGCTTCGGCAACCAAGAGACCCAGTACTTC. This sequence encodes CASSFGNQETQYF.

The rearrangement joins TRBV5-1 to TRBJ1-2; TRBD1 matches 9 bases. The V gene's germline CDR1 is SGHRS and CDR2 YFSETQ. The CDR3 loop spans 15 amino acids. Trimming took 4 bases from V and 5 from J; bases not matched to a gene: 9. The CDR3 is CASSRETGGGYGYTF. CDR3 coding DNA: TGCGCCAGCAGCCGGGAGACAGGGGGAGGATATGGCTACACCTTC.

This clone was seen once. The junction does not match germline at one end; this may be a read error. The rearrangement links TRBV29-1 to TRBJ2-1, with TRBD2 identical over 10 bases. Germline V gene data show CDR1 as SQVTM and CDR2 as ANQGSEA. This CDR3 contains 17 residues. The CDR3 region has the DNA TGCAGCTTTGAATTGTCTAGCGGGAGAAGGTCCTACAATGAGCAGTTCTTC. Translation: CSFELSSGRRSYNEQFF.

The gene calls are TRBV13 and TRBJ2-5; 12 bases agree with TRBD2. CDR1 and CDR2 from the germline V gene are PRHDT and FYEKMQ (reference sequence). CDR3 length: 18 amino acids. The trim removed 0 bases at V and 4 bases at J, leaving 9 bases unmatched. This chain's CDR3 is CASSLGMHRLAGVETQYF. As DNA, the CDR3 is TGTGCCAGCAGCTTAGGGATGCACCGACTAGCGGGAGTAGAGACCCAGTACTTC.

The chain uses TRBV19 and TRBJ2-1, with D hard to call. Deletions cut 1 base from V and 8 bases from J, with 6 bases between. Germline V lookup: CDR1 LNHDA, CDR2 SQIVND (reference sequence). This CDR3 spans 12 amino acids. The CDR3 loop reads CASSIAGHEQFF. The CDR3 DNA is TGTGCCAGTAGTATAGCTGGACATGAGCAGTTCTTC.

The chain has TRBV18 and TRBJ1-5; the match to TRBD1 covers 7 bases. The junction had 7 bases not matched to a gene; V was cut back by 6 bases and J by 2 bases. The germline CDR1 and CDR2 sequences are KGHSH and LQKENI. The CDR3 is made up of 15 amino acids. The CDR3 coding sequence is TGTGCCAGCTCTCCAGGGGGGGAGGGCAATCAGCCCCAGCATTTT. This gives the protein CASSPGGEGNQPQHF.

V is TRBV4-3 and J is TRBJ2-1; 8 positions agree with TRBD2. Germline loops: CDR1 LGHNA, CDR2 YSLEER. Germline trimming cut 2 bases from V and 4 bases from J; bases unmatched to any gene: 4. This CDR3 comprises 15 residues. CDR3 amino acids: CASSQTTSAYNEQFF. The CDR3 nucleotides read TGCGCCAGCAGCCAAACGACTAGCGCTTACAATGAGCAGTTCTTC.

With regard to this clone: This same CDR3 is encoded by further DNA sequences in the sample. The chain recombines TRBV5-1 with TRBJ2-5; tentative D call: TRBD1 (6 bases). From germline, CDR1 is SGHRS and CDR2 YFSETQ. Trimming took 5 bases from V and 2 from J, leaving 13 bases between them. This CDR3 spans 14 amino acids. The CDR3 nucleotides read TGCGCCAGCAGTCGATCGCAGGGGCAAGAGACCCAGTACTTC. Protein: CASSRSQGQETQYF.

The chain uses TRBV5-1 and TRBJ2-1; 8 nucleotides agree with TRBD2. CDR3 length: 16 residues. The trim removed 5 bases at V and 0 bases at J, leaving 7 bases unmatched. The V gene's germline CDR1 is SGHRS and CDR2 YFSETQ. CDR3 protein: CASSTLSGSSYNEQFF. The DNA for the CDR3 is TGCGCCAGCAGTACCCTAAGCGGGAGCTCCTACAATGAGCAGTTCTTC.

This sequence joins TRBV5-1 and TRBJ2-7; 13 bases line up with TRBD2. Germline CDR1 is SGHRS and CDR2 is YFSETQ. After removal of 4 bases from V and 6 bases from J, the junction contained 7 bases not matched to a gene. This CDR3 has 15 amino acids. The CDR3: CASSAGLAGVFEQYF. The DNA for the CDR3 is TGCGCCAGCAGCGCCGGACTAGCGGGAGTGTTCGAGCAGTACTTC.

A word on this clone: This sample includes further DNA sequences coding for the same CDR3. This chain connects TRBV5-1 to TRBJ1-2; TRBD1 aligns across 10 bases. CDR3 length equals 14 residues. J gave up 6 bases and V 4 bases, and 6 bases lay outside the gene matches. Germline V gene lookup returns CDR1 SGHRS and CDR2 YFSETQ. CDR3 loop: CASSPTGTGDGYTF. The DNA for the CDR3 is TGCGCCAGCAGCCCTACAGGGACAGGGGATGGCTACACCTTC.

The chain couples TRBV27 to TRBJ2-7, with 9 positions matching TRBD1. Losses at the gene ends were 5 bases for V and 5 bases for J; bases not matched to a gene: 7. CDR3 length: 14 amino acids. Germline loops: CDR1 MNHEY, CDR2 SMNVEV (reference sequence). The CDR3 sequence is CASSPWTGENEQYF. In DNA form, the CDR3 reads TGTGCCAGCAGTCCCTGGACAGGGGAGAACGAGCAGTACTTC.

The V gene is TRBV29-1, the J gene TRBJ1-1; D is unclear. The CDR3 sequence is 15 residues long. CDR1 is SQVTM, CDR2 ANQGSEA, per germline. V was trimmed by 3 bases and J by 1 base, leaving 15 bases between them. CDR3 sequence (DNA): TGCAGCGTTGAGCTTTGGCGGGAGGGGAACACTGAAGCTTTCTTT. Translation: CSVELWREGNTEAFF.

CDR3 nucleotides: TGTGCCAGCAGCTTCGGTGGAAAGGGGTCGAACACTGAAGCTTTCTTT. This gives the protein CASSFGGKGSNTEAFF. This chain joins TRBV13 and TRBJ1-1; tentative D call: TRBD1 (5 bases). The CDR3 totals 16 residues. The germline gives CDR1 PRHDT, CDR2 FYEKMQ (reference sequence). The V end was cut by 3 bases, the J end by 1 base, with 15 bases between.

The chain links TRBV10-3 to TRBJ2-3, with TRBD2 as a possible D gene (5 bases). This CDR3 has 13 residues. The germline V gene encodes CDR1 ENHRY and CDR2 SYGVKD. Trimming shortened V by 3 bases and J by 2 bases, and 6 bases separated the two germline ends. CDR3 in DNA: TGTGCCATCAGTGAAGGACTCACAGATACGCAGTATTTT. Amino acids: CAISEGLTDTQYF.

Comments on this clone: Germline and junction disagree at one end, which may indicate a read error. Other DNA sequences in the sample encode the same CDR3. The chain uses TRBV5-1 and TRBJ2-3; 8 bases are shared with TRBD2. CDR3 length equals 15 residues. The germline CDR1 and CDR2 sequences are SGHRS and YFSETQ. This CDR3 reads CASSSSGSRTDTQYF. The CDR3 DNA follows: TGCGCTAGCAGCTCAAGCGGGAGTCGTACAGATACGCAGTATTTT.